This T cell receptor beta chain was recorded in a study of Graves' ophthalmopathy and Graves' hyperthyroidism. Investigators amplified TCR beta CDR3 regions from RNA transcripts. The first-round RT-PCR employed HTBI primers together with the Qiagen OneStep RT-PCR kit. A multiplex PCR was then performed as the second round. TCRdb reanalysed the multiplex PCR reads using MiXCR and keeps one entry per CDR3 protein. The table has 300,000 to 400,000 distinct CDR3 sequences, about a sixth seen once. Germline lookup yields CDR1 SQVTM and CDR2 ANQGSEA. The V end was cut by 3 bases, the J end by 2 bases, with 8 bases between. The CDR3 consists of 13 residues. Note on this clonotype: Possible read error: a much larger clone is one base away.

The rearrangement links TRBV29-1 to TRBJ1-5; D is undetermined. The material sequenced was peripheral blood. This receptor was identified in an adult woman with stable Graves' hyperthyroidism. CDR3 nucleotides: TGCAGCGTTGATAGTCTATGCAATCAGCCCCAGCATTTT. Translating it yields CSVDSLCNQPQHF.